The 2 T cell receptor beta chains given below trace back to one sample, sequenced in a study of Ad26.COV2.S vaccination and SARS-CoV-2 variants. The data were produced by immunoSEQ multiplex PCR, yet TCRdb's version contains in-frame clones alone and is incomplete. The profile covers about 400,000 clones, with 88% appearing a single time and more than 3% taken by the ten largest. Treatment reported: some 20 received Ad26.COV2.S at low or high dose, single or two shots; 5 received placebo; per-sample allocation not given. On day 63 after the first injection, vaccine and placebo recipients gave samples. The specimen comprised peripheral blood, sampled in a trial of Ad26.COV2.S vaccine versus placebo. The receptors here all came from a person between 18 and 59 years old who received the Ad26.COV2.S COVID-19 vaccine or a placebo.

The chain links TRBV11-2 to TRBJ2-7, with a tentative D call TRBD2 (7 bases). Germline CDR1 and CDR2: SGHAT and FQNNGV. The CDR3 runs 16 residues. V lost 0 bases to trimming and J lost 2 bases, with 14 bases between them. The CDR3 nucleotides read TGTGCCAGCAGCTTAGATTTTTGGGGGGGCACCTACGAGCAGTACTTC. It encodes CASSLDFWGGTYEQYF.

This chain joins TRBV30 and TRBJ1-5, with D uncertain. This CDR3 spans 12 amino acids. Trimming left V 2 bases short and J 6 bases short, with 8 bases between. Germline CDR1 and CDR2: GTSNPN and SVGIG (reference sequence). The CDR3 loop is CAWSQGVQPQHF. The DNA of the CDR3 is TGTGCCTGGAGTCAAGGAGTTCAGCCCCAGCATTTT.